The sequence of this T cell receptor beta chain was determined in a study of T cell responses to AZD1222 COVID-19 vaccine. The CDR3 contains 13 residues. CDR1 is MNHEY, CDR2 SMNVEV, per germline (reference sequence). Trimming cost V 4 bases and J 6 bases; bases outside gene matches: 6. Findings and caveats of the study: Only a handful of AZD1222 recipients, several in all, had baseline seropositivity.

Notes on this clone: Antigen: not known.

TCRdb's copy holds only in-frame clones and misses some; the assay was immunoSEQ multiplex PCR. This sample yields about 150,000 clones, of which about 93% are seen a single time; 2.5% to 3% belongs to the top ten. The clonotype was recovered from an adult in good health. The chain is built from TRBV27 and TRBJ2-7, with 7 bases matching TRBD1. Sequences were derived from peripheral blood, sampled on day 0 of MenACWY control vaccination. The DNA of the CDR3 is TGTGCCAGCAGTTACACCGGGACAGCCGAGCAGTACTTC. This gives the protein CASSYTGTAEQYF.